The count of the clone carrying this TCR beta chain is one. Only in-frame clones appear in the TCRdb table, and some are missing; sequencing was by immunoSEQ multiplex PCR. The sample yields roughly 340,000 clones, 90% to 95% seen once. The data belong to a study of blood T cell repertoires in COVID-19. Germline V gives CDR1 SEHNR, CDR2 FQNEAQ (reference sequence). V was clipped by 8 bases and J by 3 bases; unmatched bases: 2. The CDR3 loop spans 13 amino acids. The chain has TRBV7-9 and TRBJ1-1; 11 bases align to TRBD1. The sequencing sample was made of peripheral blood. This TCR was recovered from a woman aged 18-29 years who had recovered from COVID-19. The CDR3 here is CASWTGGDTEAFF. The CDR3 bases are TGTGCCAGCTGGACAGGGGGCGACACTGAAGCTTTCTTT.